A single T cell receptor (beta chain) is shown here with its context. In the source study's methods: Cell counts per sample came from amplifying reference gene primers. Assay: immunoSEQ multiplex PCR; the TCRdb copy retains only in-frame clones and omits some. That table gives V, J and clone size, and the DNA gave D and trimming. The top ten clones hold 9% to 15% of a sample with 35,000 to 45,000 clones, approximately 85% of them seen once. The data originate from a study of blood T cell repertoires in COVID-19. The CDR3 runs to 15 residues. From germline, CDR1 is LNHDA and CDR2 SQIVND (reference sequence). Losses at the gene ends were 7 bases for V and 4 bases for J; bases not matched to a gene: 9.

The TCR comes from a human donor in a cohort sampled during active COVID-19. The chain carries TRBV19 and TRBJ2-5; TRBD2 agrees at 10 bases. What was sequenced was peripheral blood. As DNA, the CDR3 is TGTGCCAGTAAGGGGAGCGGGGGGGGTTCAGAGACCCAGTACTTC. Protein product: CASKGSGGGSETQYF.